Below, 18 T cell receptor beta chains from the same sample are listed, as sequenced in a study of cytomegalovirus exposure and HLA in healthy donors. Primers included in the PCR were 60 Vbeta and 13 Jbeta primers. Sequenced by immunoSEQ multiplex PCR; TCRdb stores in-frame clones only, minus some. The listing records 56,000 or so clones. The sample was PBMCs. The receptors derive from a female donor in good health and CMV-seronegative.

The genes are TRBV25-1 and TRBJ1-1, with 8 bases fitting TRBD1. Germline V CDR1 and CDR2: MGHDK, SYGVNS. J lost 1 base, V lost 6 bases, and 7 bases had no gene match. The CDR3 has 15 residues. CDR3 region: CASRRGTGRNTEAFF. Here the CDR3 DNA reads TGTGCCAGCAGGAGGGGGACAGGCCGGAACACTGAAGCTTTCTTT.

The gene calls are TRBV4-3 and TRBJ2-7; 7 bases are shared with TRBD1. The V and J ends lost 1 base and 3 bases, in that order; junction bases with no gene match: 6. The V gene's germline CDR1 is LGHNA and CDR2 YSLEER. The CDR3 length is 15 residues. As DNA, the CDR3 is TGCGCCAGCAGCCAAGGCGGACAGGACCTCTACGAGCAGTACTTC. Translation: CASSQGGQDLYEQYF.

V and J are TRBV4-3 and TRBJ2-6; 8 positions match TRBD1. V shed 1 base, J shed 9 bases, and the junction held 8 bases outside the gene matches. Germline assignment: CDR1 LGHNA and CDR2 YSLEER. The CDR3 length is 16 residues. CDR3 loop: CASSQVMGQAFNVLTF. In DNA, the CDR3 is TGCGCCAGCAGCCAAGTTATGGGACAGGCTTTCAACGTCCTGACTTTC.

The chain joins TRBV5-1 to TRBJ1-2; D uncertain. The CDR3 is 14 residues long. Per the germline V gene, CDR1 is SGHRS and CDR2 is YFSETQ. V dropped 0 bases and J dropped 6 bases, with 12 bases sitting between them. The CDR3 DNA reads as TGCGCCAGCAGCTTGGGTGCCCCTAGGAATGGCTACACCTTC. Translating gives CASSLGAPRNGYTF.

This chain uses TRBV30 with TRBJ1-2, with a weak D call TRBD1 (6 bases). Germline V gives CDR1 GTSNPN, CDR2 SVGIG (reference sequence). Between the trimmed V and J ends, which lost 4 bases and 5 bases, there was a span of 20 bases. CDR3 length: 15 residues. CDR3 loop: CAWNGGARPLYGYTF. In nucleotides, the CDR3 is TGTGCCTGGAATGGGGGGGCCCGCCCTCTGTATGGCTACACCTTC.

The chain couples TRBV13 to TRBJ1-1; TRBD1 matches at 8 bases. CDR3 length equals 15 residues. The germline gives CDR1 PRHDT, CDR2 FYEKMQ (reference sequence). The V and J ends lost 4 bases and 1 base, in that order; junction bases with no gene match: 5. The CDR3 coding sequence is TGTGCCAGCAGCTACAGGACAGGGAAGAACACTGAAGCTTTCTTT. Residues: CASSYRTGKNTEAFF.

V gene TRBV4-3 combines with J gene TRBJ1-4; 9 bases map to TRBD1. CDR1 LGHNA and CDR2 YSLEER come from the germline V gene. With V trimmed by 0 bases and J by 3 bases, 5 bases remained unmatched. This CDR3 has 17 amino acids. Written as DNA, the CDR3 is TGCGCCAGCAGCCAAGAGTCATACAGGGGGCCTAATGAAAAACTGTTTTTT. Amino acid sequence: CASSQESYRGPNEKLFF.

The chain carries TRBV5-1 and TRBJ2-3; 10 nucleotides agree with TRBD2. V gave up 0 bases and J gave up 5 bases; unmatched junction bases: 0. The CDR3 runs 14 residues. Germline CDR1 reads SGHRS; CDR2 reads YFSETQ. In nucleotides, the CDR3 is TGCGCCAGCAGCTTGGGGACTAGCGGAGATACGCAGTATTTT. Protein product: CASSLGTSGDTQYF.

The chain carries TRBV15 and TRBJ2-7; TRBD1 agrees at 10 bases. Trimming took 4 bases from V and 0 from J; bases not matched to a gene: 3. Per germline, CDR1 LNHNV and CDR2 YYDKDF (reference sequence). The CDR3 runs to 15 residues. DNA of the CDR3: TGTGCCACCAGCATAGGGACAGGGGTCTCCTACGAGCAGTACTTC. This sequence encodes CATSIGTGVSYEQYF.

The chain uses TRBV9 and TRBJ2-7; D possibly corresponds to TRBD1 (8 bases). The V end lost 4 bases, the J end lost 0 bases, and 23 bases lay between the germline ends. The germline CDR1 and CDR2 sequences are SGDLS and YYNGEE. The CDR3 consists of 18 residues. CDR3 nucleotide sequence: TGTGCCAGCAGCTCCCCTCGAAAAAGCGGGACAGGCTCCTACGAGCAGTACTTC. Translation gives CASSSPRKSGTGSYEQYF.

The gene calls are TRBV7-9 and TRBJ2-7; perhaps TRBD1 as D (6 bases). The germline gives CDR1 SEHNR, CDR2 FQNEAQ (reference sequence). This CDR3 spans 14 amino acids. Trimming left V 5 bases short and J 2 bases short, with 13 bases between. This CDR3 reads CASSPYRDTYEQYF. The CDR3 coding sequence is TGTGCCAGCAGCCCGTACCGGGACACCTACGAGCAGTACTTC.

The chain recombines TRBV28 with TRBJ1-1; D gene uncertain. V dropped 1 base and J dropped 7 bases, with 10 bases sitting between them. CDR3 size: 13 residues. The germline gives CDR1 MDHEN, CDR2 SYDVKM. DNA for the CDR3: TGTGCCAGCAGTTTATTAGCCAGCCATGAAGCTTTCTTT. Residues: CASSLLASHEAFF.

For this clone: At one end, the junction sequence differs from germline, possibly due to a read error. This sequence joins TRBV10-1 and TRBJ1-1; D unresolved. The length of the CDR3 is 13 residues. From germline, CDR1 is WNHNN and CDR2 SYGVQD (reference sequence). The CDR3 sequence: CASRERPDTEAFF. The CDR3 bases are TGCGCCAGCCGTGAGCGTCCCGACACTGAAGCTTTCTTT.

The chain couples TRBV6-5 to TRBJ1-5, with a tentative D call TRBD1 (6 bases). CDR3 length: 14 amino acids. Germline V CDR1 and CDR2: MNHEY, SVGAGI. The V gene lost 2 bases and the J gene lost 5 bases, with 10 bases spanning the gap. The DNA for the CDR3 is TGTGCCAGCAGTTACGGGCAGGGGCATCAGCCCCAGCATTTT. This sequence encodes CASSYGQGHQPQHF.

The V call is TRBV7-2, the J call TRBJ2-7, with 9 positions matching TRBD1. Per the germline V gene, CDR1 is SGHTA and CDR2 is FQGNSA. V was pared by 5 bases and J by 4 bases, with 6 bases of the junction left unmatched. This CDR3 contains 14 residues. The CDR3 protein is CASSPDRGGYEQYF. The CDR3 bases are TGTGCCAGCAGCCCGGACAGGGGTGGGTACGAGCAGTACTTC.

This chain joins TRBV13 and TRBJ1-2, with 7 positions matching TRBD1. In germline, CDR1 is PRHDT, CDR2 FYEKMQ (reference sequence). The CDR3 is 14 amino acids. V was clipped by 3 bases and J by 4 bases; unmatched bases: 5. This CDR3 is CASSFGRDSYGYTF. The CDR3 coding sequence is TGTGCCAGCAGCTTCGGAAGGGACAGCTATGGCTACACCTTC.

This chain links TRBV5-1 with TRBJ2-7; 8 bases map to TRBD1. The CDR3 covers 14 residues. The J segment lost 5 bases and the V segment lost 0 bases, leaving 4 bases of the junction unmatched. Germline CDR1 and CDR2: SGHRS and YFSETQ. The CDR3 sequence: CASSLGGQGHEQYF. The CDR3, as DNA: TGCGCCAGCAGCTTGGGTGGACAGGGACACGAGCAGTACTTC. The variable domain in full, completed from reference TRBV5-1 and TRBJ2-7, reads KAGVTQTPRYLIKTRGQQVTLSCSPISGHRSVSWYQQTPGQGLQFLFEYFSETQRNKGNFPGRFSGRQFSNSRSEMNVSTLELGDSALYLCASSLGGQGHEQYFGPGTRLTVT.

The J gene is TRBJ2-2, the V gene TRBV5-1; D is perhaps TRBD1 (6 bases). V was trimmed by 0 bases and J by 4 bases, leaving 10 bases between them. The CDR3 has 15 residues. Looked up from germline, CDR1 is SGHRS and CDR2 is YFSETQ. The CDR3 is CASSLGQVATGELFF. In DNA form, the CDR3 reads TGCGCCAGCAGCTTGGGACAGGTAGCCACCGGGGAGCTGTTTTTT.